These 32 T cell receptor beta chains share one sample of origin, sequenced in a study of early T cells in non-severe SARS-CoV-2 infection. TCRdb analysed the 5' RACE reads with MiXCR anew, one entry per CDR3 protein. The table shows about 63,000 distinct CDR3 sequences, with 10% to 15% occurring only once. Material: whole blood. These receptors were collected from an adult who was a healthcare worker with PCR-confirmed SARS-CoV-2 infection or an uninfected control (not recorded which).

This clonotype was counted ten times or more. The chain combines TRBV12-3 or TRBV12-4 with TRBJ1-5; D may be TRBD1 (6 bases). Trimming shortened V by 7 bases and J by 1 base, and 20 bases separated the two germline ends. The CDR3 has 17 residues. The CDR3 here is CASNTQQGRGSNQPQHF. As DNA, the CDR3 is TGTGCCAGCAATACCCAACAAGGCAGGGGAAGCAATCAGCCCCAGCATTTT.

This clonotype was seen at least ten times. This chain links TRBV19 with TRBJ2-2, with 9 nucleotides matching TRBD1. V was pared by 6 bases and J by 1 base, with 6 bases of the junction left unmatched. The CDR3 length is 16 residues. Germline V gene data show CDR1 as LNHDA and CDR2 as SQIVND (reference sequence). The DNA of the CDR3 is TGTGCCAGTAGCCCCGGGACAGGGAAGAACACCGGGGAGCTGTTTTTT. As protein: CASSPGTGKNTGELFF.

This clonotype appeared many times. The gene calls are TRBV7-6 and TRBJ2-5, with 8 bases that match TRBD2. Germline loops: CDR1 SGHVS, CDR2 FNYEAQ. This CDR3 region has 14 residues. With 8 bases clipped from V and 5 bases from J, the junction kept 10 bases outside the gene matches. In DNA, the CDR3 is TGTGCCAGCGGGCTTGGGACTAGTGATGAGACCCAGTACTTC. Protein: CASGLGTSDETQYF.

This chain uses TRBV7-2 with TRBJ2-1, with 12 bases aligning to TRBD2. The CDR3 sequence is 16 residues long. Germline CDR1 is SGHTA and CDR2 is FQGNSA. V shed 5 bases and J 12 bases; nucleotides not matched to a gene: 14. The CDR3 nucleotides are TGTGCCAGCAGCCAACAAACTAGCGGGGGGCCTCGAGGGCAGTTCTTC. This sequence encodes CASSQQTSGGPRGQFF.

The chain uses TRBV4-2 and TRBJ2-2; 12 bases are shared with TRBD2. V shed 1 base, J shed 6 bases, and the junction held 0 bases outside the gene matches. CDR3 size: 15 residues. The germline V gene has CDR1 LGHNA and CDR2 YNFKEQ. CDR3 coding DNA: TGTGCCAGCAGCCAAGCTAGCGGGGGGGCCGGGGAGCTGTTTTTT. This gives the protein CASSQASGGAGELFF.

This clonotype was seen repeatedly, ten times or more. The chain employs TRBV7-9 and TRBJ1-2; D is unclear. The V end lost 1 base, the J end lost 7 bases, and 13 bases lay between the germline ends. CDR1 is SEHNR, CDR2 FQNEAQ, per germline (reference sequence). This CDR3 has 14 residues. The CDR3 spells CASSLGLPKSGYTF. CDR3 DNA: TGTGCCAGCAGCTTAGGGCTTCCCAAGAGTGGCTACACCTTC.

This clonotype was found many times. The genes are TRBV7-6 and TRBJ2-3; D may be TRBD2 (6 bases). CDR3 size: 15 residues. V was pared by 5 bases and J by 5 bases, with 17 bases between. The germline gives CDR1 SGHVS, CDR2 FNYEAQ. The CDR3 spells CASSPRLEGQDTQYF. As DNA, the CDR3 is TGTGCCAGCAGCCCTAGACTAGAGGGGCAAGATACGCAGTATTTT.

This clonotype was seen ten or more times. The rearrangement links TRBV23-1 to TRBJ1-5; maybe TRBD1 (5 bases). TRBV23-1 is an ORF; its function is uncertain. The V end lost 5 bases, the J end lost 5 bases, and 10 bases lay between the germline ends. The CDR3 runs 13 residues. The CDR3 here is CASSNPGDQPQHF. DNA of the CDR3: TGCGCCAGCAGTAACCCGGGGGATCAGCCCCAGCATTTT.

A few counts support this clonotype. The chain joins TRBV3-1 to TRBJ1-2; 7 nucleotides agree with TRBD1. The CDR3 covers 14 residues. The V segment lost 5 bases and the J segment 2 bases; nucleotides outside the gene matches: 5. From germline, CDR1 is LGHDT and CDR2 YNNKEL (reference sequence). CDR3: CASSGGGANYGYTF. The CDR3 DNA follows: TGTGCCAGCAGCGGAGGGGGCGCGAACTATGGCTACACCTTC.

This clonotype has a count of ten or more. V gene TRBV10-1 combines with J gene TRBJ2-2; D could derive from TRBD1 or TRBD2 (5 bases each). The V gene's germline CDR1 is WNHNN and CDR2 SYGVQD (reference sequence). This CDR3 is 15 amino acids long. The V end lost 3 bases, the J end lost 7 bases, and 15 bases lay between the germline ends. CDR3 DNA: TGCGCCAGCAGTGAAGGCAGGGCCGGGGTCGGGGAGCTGTTTTTT. Protein: CASSEGRAGVGELFF.

This clonotype appeared a few times. This chain connects TRBV4-1 to TRBJ2-1; TRBD1 is a possible D gene (5 bases). Looked up from germline, CDR1 is MGHRA and CDR2 is YSYEKL. This CDR3 comprises 12 residues. The V end lost 6 bases, the J end lost 7 bases, and 10 bases lay between the germline ends. CDR3 amino acids: CASSVQGNEQFF. CDR3 coding DNA: TGCGCCAGCAGTGTGCAGGGTAATGAGCAGTTCTTC.

As for this clonotype: A much larger clonotype is one base distant, so this may be a read error. J is TRBJ2-7 and V is TRBV7-9; D is ambiguous. This CDR3 has 14 amino acids. Trimming pared 8 bases from V and 5 bases from J, leaving 19 bases between. Germline values: CDR1 SEHNR, CDR2 FQNEAQ (reference sequence). CDR3 in amino acids: CASGSWARVDEQYF. The CDR3 DNA reads as TGTGCCAGCGGCTCCTGGGCTAGGGTCGACGAGCAGTACTTC.

This clonotype was seen many times. The chain recombines TRBV4-3 with TRBJ1-2, with D possibly matching TRBD1 (6 bases). Per germline, CDR1 LGHNA and CDR2 YSLEER. Trimming removed 5 bases at V and 2 bases at J, with 9 bases between. The CDR3 covers 13 residues. The chain's CDR3 is CASSDGQNYGYTF. The CDR3 coding sequence is TGCGCCAGCAGCGACGGACAGAACTATGGCTACACCTTC.

This clonotype appeared a few times. The genes are TRBV7-2 and TRBJ2-1; no definite D call. The CDR3 extends over 12 amino acids. The germline CDR1 and CDR2 sequences are SGHTA and FQGNSA. V was shortened by 1 base and J by 8 bases, with 6 bases between the two germline ends. The CDR3 here is CASSLVLYEQFF. In DNA, the CDR3 is TGTGCCAGCAGCTTAGTCCTCTATGAGCAGTTCTTC.

This clonotype was observed many times. The V gene is TRBV3-1, the J gene TRBJ2-7; 9 bases are a match to TRBD2. J gave up 3 bases and V 0 bases, and 6 bases lay outside the gene matches. CDR1 and CDR2 (germline): LGHDT, YNNKEL (reference sequence). The CDR3 is made up of 16 amino acids. CDR3: CASSQELGTSHYEQYF. For the CDR3, the DNA is TGTGCCAGCAGCCAAGAATTAGGGACTAGCCACTACGAGCAGTACTTC.

This clonotype was seen many times. The V gene is TRBV6-4, the J gene TRBJ2-1; 7 bases line up with TRBD1. Germline trimming cut 0 bases from V and 3 bases from J; bases unmatched to any gene: 5. The CDR3 is made up of 16 amino acids. CDR1 MRHNA and CDR2 SNTAGT come from the germline V gene. Written as DNA, the CDR3 is TGTGCCAGCAGTGACTCTCTCCAGGGGGACTACAATGAGCAGTTCTTC. Its protein is CASSDSLQGDYNEQFF.

This clonotype was seen many times. This sequence joins TRBV12-3 or TRBV12-4 and TRBJ2-1; unclear D gene. The germline V and J ends were trimmed by 1 base and 11 bases, with 12 bases remaining between them. The CDR3 totals 13 residues. In nucleotides, the CDR3 is TGTGCCAGCAGTTTAGGACCGAGGTTTAAGCAGTTCTTC. It encodes CASSLGPRFKQFF.

This sequence joins TRBV4-3 and TRBJ1-4, with 9 bases that match TRBD1. Germline values: CDR1 LGHNA, CDR2 YSLEER. The CDR3 is made up of 16 amino acids. With V trimmed by 0 bases and J by 5 bases, 4 bases remained unmatched. DNA for the CDR3: TGCGCCAGCAGCCAAGACGGGACAGGGAGCAATGAAAAACTGTTTTTT. Its protein product is CASSQDGTGSNEKLFF.

This clonotype came up a few times. The genes are TRBV7-2 and TRBJ2-3; possibly TRBD1 or TRBD2 for D (5 bases each). Trimming pared 1 base from V and 1 base from J, leaving 9 bases between. In germline, CDR1 is SGHTA, CDR2 FQGNSA. This CDR3 has 15 amino acids. CDR3 nucleotide sequence: TGTGCCAGCAGCTTAGGGGGACCTCGCACAGATACGCAGTATTTT. It yields the protein CASSLGGPRTDTQYF.

This chain uses TRBV12-5 with TRBJ2-7; D ambiguous. Germline V gene data show CDR1 as LGHNT and CDR2 as FRNRAP. The CDR3 contains 17 residues. V lost 0 bases to trimming and J lost 0 bases, with 15 bases between them. CDR3 in DNA: TGTGCTAGTGGTTTGGTTCCCGGCCCGCGGAGCTCCTACGAGCAGTACTTC. Protein: CASGLVPGPRSSYEQYF.

This clonotype was counted ten times or more. The V gene is TRBV5-1, the J gene TRBJ2-3; TRBD2 aligns across 7 bases. Trimming took 4 bases from V and 2 from J; bases not matched to a gene: 7. Per the germline V gene, CDR1 is SGHRS and CDR2 is YFSETQ. CDR3 length: 15 residues. CDR3 amino acids: CASSPASGNTDTQYF. CDR3 DNA sequence: TGCGCCAGCAGCCCGGCCAGCGGGAACACAGATACGCAGTATTTT.

V usage is TRBV6-1 and J usage is TRBJ1-4; D ambiguous. This CDR3 region has 17 residues. With 4 bases removed from V and 7 bases from J, the gap between germline ends came to 22 bases. The germline gives CDR1 MNHNS, CDR2 SASEGT. In nucleotides, the CDR3 is TGTGCCAGCAGTGGTCTGGAGGGTCTAACGGATAGTGAAAAACTGTTTTTT. Protein: CASSGLEGLTDSEKLFF.

The chain links TRBV5-1 to TRBJ2-7; D unresolved. Germline assignment: CDR1 SGHRS and CDR2 YFSETQ. V lost 5 bases and J lost 1, with 10 bases in between. The CDR3 loop spans 13 amino acids. The CDR3 sequence: CASSISGSYEQYF. The CDR3, as DNA: TGCGCCAGCAGTATTTCCGGATCCTACGAGCAGTACTTC.

The CDR3 region has the DNA TGTGCCAGCAGCTTAGTACTAGCGGGGGCCCAAGAGACCCAGTACTTC. Amino acid sequence: CASSLVLAGAQETQYF. The chain uses TRBV11-3 and TRBJ2-5; 11 bases agree with TRBD2. V shed 1 base, J shed 1 base, and the junction held 2 bases outside the gene matches. This CDR3 is 16 amino acids long. Per the germline V gene, CDR1 is SGHNT and CDR2 is YENEEA.

This chain links TRBV10-3 with TRBJ2-7; D gene uncertain. Per the germline V gene, CDR1 is ENHRY and CDR2 is SYGVKD. V gave up 3 bases and J gave up 3 bases, with 6 bases separating them. The CDR3 extends over 12 amino acids. CDR3 sequence: CAISEWGYEQYF. In DNA, the CDR3 is TGTGCCATCAGTGAATGGGGCTACGAGCAGTACTTC.

This clonotype was counted ten times or more. This sequence joins TRBV6-5 and TRBJ2-1, with 8 bases lining up with TRBD1. CDR1 is MNHEY and CDR2 is SVGAGI in the germline V gene. V was clipped by 3 bases and J by 9 bases; unmatched bases: 13. This CDR3 is built from 16 residues. CDR3 residues: CASSYTRTGSFGEQFF. CDR3 DNA: TGTGCCAGCAGTTATACGAGGACAGGGAGTTTCGGTGAGCAGTTCTTC.

This clonotype was seen repeatedly, ten times or more. The chain employs TRBV20-1 and TRBJ2-3, with TRBD2 matching over 14 bases. The germline V gene has CDR1 DFQATT and CDR2 SNEGSKA (reference sequence). This CDR3 contains 20 residues. Germline trimming cut 5 bases from V and 0 bases from J; bases unmatched to any gene: 16. The CDR3 is CSAAPMTGTSGGLSTDTQYF. The CDR3 bases are TGCAGTGCTGCCCCAATGACAGGGACTAGCGGGGGACTTAGCACAGATACGCAGTATTTT.

This clonotype was picked up many times. This sequence joins TRBV5-6 and TRBJ1-5, with D maybe TRBD1 (5 bases). The V gene lost 0 bases and the J gene lost 2 bases, with 15 bases spanning the gap. The CDR3 loop spans 17 amino acids. Looked up from germline, CDR1 is SGHDT and CDR2 is YYEEEE. CDR3 DNA: TGTGCCAGCAGCTTGGATGGGGCGGCCGGCGGCAATCAGCCCCAGCATTTT. Translation gives CASSLDGAAGGNQPQHF.

Worth noting for this clonotype: A much larger clone differs from this one at a single base, so this may be a read error. The chain combines TRBV5-1 with TRBJ2-7; 9 bases match TRBD1. J gave up 6 bases and V 4 bases, and 11 bases lay outside the gene matches. This CDR3 is 15 amino acids long. The germline gives CDR1 SGHRS, CDR2 YFSETQ. The DNA for the CDR3 is TGCGCCAGCAGCCCCGCCTGGGGACAGGGAGCCGAGCAGTACTTC. Translating gives CASSPAWGQGAEQYF.

This clonotype was observed many times. The rearrangement links TRBV7-9 to TRBJ2-5; 8 nucleotides agree with TRBD1. The CDR3 totals 16 residues. Trimming took 2 bases from V and 4 from J; bases not matched to a gene: 9. Germline values: CDR1 SEHNR, CDR2 FQNEAQ (reference sequence). The CDR3 sequence: CASSLRGTGPRETQYF. The CDR3 DNA reads TGTGCCAGCAGCTTAAGAGGGACAGGTCCCAGAGAGACCCAGTACTTC. The full variable domain, in which reference TRBV7-9 and TRBJ2-5 provide the parts outside the CDR3, is DTGVSQNPRHKITKRGQNVTFRCDPISEHNRLYWYRQTLGQGPEFLTYFQNEAQLEKSRLLSDRFSAERPKGSFSTLEIQRTEQGDSAMYLCASSLRGTGPRETQYFGPGTRLLVL.

This clonotype showed up many times. The chain recombines TRBV5-4 with TRBJ2-7, with D maybe TRBD2 (6 bases). Germline V gene sequence: CDR1 SGHNT, CDR2 YYREEE (reference sequence). This CDR3 contains 14 residues. The V end lost 4 bases, the J end lost 0 bases, and 11 bases lay between the germline ends. The CDR3 DNA reads as TGTGCCAGCAGCGCGGGACTCAGCTCCTACGAGCAGTACTTC. Protein product: CASSAGLSSYEQYF.

This clonotype was seen many times. The V call is TRBV5-4, the J call TRBJ2-5; 9 bases align to TRBD1. The CDR3 is 14 amino acids. Germline-derived CDR1 and CDR2 are SGHNT and YYREEE (reference sequence). Germline trimming cut 4 bases from V and 6 bases from J; bases unmatched to any gene: 7. This chain's CDR3 is CASSHSTGGKTQYF. The CDR3, as DNA: TGTGCCAGCAGCCATTCGACAGGGGGGAAGACCCAGTACTTC.